The 5 T cell receptor beta chains given below trace back to one sample, sequenced in a study of T cells in localized non-small cell lung cancer (dated by TCRdb to the early 2020s). Library preparation was by the immunoSEQ multiplex PCR assay. The immuneACCESS repertoire file appears here via TCRdb, limited to in-frame rearrangements. These files lack a portion of the clones; in checked studies, under half of the deficit traces to unresolved V genes, and the cause of the others is not known. Within this sample are some 49,000 clones, with approximately 81% of them counted one time only. The top ten clonotypes cover roughly 15% of the sample. The material was peripheral blood mononuclear cells, obtained before any cancer treatment. The receptor set was obtained from a man between 40 and 70 years old with stage III lung adenocarcinoma.

The rearrangement uses TRBV2 and TRBJ1-6; 9 bases fit TRBD1. Trimming cost V 6 bases and J 9 bases; bases outside gene matches: 9. Germline CDR1 and CDR2: SNHLY and FYNNEI. The CDR3 length is 15 residues. The CDR3, as DNA: TGTGCCAGCAGATCCGGGACAGGGCTATCTTCACCCCTCCACTTT. Amino acids: CASRSGTGLSSPLHF.

The chain couples TRBV7-6 to TRBJ2-7, with 10 bases lining up with TRBD2. V was pared by 4 bases and J by 2 bases, with 8 bases of the junction left unmatched. Germline values: CDR1 SGHVS, CDR2 FNYEAQ. The CDR3 totals 16 residues. DNA for the CDR3: TGTGCCAGCAGCTCGGATATAGCGGGGGGCGCCTACGAGCAGTACTTC. Encoded protein: CASSSDIAGGAYEQYF.

This clone was seen only a few times. The chain carries TRBV19 and TRBJ2-5; no reliable D call. From germline, CDR1 is LNHDA and CDR2 SQIVND (reference sequence). Trimming shortened V by 2 bases and J by 1 base, and 14 bases separated the two germline ends. CDR3 size: 16 residues. The CDR3 DNA sequence: TGTGCCAGTAGTATACGCGGTTTACGGGTCCAAGAGACCCAGTACTTC. Its protein is CASSIRGLRVQETQYF.

This clone occurred once. This chain joins TRBV2 and TRBJ2-5; possibly TRBD2 for D (6 bases). The CDR3 extends over 17 amino acids. With 6 bases removed from V and 2 bases from J, the gap between germline ends came to 22 bases. Germline V gives CDR1 SNHLY, CDR2 FYNNEI. The CDR3 DNA reads TGTGCCAGCAGAAGGGGAGGCAGAGGCGGGGAACAAGAGACCCAGTACTTC. It codes for CASRRGGRGGEQETQYF. The full variable domain, its missing parts supplied by reference TRBV2 and TRBJ2-5, is EPEVTQTPSHQVTQMGQEVILRCVPISNHLYFYWYRQILGQKVEFLVSFYNNEISEKSEIFDDQFSVERPDGSNFTLKIRSTKLEDSAMYFCASRRGGRGGEQETQYFGPGTRLLVL.

The J gene is TRBJ1-6, the V gene TRBV6-1; D uncertain. The CDR3 loop spans 13 amino acids. V was cut by 7 bases and J by 7 bases, with 11 bases left in between. Germline CDR1 is MNHNS and CDR2 is SASEGT. Here the CDR3 DNA reads TGTGCCAGCACCCAGGTCCTAAATTCACCCCTCCACTTT. Amino acids: CASTQVLNSPLHF.